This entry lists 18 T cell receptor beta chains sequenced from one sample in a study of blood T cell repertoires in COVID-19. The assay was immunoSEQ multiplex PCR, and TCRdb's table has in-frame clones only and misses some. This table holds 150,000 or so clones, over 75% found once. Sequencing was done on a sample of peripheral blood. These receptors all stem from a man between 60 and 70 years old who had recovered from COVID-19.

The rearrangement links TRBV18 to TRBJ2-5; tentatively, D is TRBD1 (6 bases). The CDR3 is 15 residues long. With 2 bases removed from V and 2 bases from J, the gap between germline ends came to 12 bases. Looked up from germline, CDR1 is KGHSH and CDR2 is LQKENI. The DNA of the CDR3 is TGTGCCAGCTCACCAGCCCGGACAGTACAAGAGACCCAGTACTTC. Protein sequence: CASSPARTVQETQYF.

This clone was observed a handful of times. The CDR3 region has the DNA TGTGCCAGTAGCCCCAGGCGGGGTTACGGAAACACCATATATTTT. Encoded protein: CASSPRRGYGNTIYF. The V gene is TRBV19, the J gene TRBJ1-3; D is ambiguous. Per the germline V gene, CDR1 is LNHDA and CDR2 is SQIVND (reference sequence). The CDR3 sequence is 15 residues long. Trimming cost V 6 bases and J 4 bases, with 16 bases left between them.

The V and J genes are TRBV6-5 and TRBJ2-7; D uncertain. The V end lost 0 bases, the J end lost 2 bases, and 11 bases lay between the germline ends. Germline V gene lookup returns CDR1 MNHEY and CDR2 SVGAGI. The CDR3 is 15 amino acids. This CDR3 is CASSYSPTSPYEQYF. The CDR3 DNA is TGTGCCAGCAGTTACTCCCCAACGAGTCCCTACGAGCAGTACTTC.

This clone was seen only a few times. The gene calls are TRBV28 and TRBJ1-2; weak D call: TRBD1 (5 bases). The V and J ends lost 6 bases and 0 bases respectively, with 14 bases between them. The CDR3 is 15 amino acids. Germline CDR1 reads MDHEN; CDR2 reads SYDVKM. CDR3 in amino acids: CASSGPDTTNYGYTF. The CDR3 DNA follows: TGTGCCAGCAGCGGGCCGGACACAACTAACTATGGCTACACCTTC.

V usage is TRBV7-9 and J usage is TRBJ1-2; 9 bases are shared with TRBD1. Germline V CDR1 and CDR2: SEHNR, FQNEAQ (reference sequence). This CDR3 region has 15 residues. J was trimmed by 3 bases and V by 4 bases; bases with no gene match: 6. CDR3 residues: CASSSRTGVDYGYTF. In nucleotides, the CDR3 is TGTGCCAGCAGCTCGCGGACAGGGGTTGACTATGGCTACACCTTC.

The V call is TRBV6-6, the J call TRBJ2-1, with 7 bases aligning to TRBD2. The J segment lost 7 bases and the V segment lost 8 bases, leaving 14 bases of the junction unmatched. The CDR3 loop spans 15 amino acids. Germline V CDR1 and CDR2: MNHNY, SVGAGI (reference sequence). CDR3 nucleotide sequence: TGTGCCAGCTACCTCAGGAGCGGGGAACGGAATGAGCAGTTCTTC. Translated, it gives CASYLRSGERNEQFF.

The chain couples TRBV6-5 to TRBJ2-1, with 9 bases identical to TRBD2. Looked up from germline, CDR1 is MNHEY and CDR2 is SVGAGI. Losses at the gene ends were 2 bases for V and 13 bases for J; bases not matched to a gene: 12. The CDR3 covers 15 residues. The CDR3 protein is CASSYPPGRGGRQFF. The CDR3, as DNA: TGTGCCAGCAGTTACCCCCCCGGGCGGGGGGGTCGACAGTTCTTC.

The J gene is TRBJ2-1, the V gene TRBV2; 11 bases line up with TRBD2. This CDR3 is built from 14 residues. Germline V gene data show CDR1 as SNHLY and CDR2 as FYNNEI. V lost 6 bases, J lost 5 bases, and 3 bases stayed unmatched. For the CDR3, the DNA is TGTGCCAGCAGCGGGACTAGCGGAGACAATGAGCAGTTCTTC. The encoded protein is CASSGTSGDNEQFF.

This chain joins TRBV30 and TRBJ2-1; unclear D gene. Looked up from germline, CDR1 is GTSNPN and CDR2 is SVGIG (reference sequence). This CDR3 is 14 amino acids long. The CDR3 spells CAENSVPNTNEQFF. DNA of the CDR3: TGTGCGGAGAATTCGGTGCCAAACACGAATGAGCAGTTCTTC.

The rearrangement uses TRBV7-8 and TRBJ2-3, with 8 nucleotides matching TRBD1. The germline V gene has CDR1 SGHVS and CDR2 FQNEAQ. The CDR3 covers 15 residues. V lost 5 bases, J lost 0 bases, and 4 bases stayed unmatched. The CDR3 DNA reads TGTGCCAGCAGCAGGACAGGGTACAGCACAGATACGCAGTATTTT. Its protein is CASSRTGYSTDTQYF.

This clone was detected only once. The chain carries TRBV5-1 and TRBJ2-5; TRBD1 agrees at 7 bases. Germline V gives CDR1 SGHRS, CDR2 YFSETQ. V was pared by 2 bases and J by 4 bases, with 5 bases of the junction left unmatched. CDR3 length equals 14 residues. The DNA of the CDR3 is TGCGCCAGCAGCTTCTGGACAGGCGGAGAGACCCAGTACTTC. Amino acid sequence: CASSFWTGGETQYF.

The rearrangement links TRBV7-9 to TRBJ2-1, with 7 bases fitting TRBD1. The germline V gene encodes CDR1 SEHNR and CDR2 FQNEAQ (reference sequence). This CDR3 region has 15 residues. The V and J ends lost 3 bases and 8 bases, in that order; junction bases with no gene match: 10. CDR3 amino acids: CASSLRTGSMDEQFF. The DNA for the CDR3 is TGTGCCAGCAGCTTGCGGACAGGCAGCATGGATGAGCAGTTCTTC.

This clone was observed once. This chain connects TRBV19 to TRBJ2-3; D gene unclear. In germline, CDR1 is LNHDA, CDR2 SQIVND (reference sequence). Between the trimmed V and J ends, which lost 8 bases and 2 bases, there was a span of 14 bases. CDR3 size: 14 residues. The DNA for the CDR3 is TGTGCCAGTTCAAGAGGCGGAAACACAGATACGCAGTATTTT. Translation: CASSRGGNTDTQYF.

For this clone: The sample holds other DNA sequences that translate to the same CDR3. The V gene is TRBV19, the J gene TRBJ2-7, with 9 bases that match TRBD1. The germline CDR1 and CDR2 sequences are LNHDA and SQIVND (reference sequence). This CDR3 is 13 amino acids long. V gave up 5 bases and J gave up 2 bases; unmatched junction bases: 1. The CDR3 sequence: CASSRDRAYEQYF. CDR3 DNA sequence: TGTGCCAGTAGTCGGGACAGGGCCTACGAGCAGTACTTC.

The CDR3 DNA sequence: TGTGCCAGCAGCGACACAGGAGGGGCTAATGAAAAACTGTTTTTT. Amino acid sequence: CASSDTGGANEKLFF. The chain recombines TRBV3-1 (or the pseudogene TRBV3-2) with TRBJ1-4; tentatively, D is TRBD1 (5 bases). V lost 5 bases and J lost 3, with 13 bases in between. From germline, CDR1 is LGHDT and CDR2 YNNKEL (reference sequence). The CDR3 is 15 residues long.

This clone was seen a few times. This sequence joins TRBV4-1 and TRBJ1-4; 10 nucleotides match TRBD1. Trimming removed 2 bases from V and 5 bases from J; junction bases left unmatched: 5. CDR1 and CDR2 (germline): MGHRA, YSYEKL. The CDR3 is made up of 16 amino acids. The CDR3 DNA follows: TGCGCCAGCAGCCAACTACCGGGACAGGGGAATGAAAAACTGTTTTTT. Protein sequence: CASSQLPGQGNEKLFF.

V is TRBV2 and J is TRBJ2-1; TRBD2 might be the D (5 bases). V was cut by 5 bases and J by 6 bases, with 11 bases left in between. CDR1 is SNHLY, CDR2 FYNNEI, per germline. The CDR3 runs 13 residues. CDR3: CASSKDSGNEQFF. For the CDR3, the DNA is TGTGCCAGCAGTAAGGACTCCGGCAATGAGCAGTTCTTC.

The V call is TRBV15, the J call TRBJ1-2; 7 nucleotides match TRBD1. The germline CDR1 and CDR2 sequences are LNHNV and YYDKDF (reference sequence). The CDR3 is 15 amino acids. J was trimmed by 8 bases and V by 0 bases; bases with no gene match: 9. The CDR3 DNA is TGTGCCACCAGCAGAGATCAGACAGGGCTTGAGGGCTACACCTTC. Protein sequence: CATSRDQTGLEGYTF.